The 4 T cell receptor beta chains listed next were all sequenced from one sample in a study of T cells in Graves' hyperthyroidism and ophthalmopathy. Amplification targeted TCR beta CDR3 regions from RNA transcripts. The study used the HTBI primer set for a first-round RT-PCR of the TCR CDR3. TCRdb reprocessed the multiplex PCR reads with MiXCR, giving one entry per CDR3 protein. The sample has more than 550,000 distinct CDR3 sequences; roughly 17% are singletons. The specimen was blood. The source is a man aged 50 or older with Graves' hyperthyroidism.

This clonotype was counted many times. The chain has TRBV12-3 or TRBV12-4 and TRBJ2-1; D might be TRBD2 (5 bases). Trimming shortened V by 6 bases and J by 0 bases, and 18 bases separated the two germline ends. This CDR3 comprises 17 residues. CDR3 residues: CASRPRRVSDSYNEQFF. For the CDR3, the DNA is TGTGCCAGCAGACCCCGCAGAGTTAGCGACTCCTACAATGAGCAGTTCTTC.

In its sample, this clonotype was seen a few times. This chain links TRBV4-1 with TRBJ2-7; the D call may be TRBD1 or TRBD2 (5 bases each). CDR3 length: 15 residues. The V gene lost 6 bases and the J gene lost 6 bases, with 21 bases spanning the gap. CDR1 is MGHRA and CDR2 is YSYEKL in the germline V gene. In nucleotides, the CDR3 is TGCGCCAGCAGGAAGATGGGACCGATTCCTACCGAGCAGTACTTC. Amino acid sequence: CASRKMGPIPTEQYF.

This clonotype has at least ten counts. The genes are TRBV7-3 and TRBJ2-3; weak D call: TRBD2 (5 bases). CDR1 and CDR2 from the germline V gene are SGHTA and FQGTGA. V lost 2 bases and J 3 bases, leaving 18 bases between the germline ends. This CDR3 comprises 17 residues. The CDR3 DNA is TGTGCCAGCAGCTTAGGACTGAGGACGCTGGCGACAGATACGCAGTATTTT. Translation gives CASSLGLRTLATDTQYF.

There are a few counts of this clonotype. This chain connects TRBV6-2 or TRBV6-3 to TRBJ2-1; 11 bases map to TRBD2. In germline, CDR1 is MNHEY, CDR2 SVGEGT. The CDR3 has 15 residues. V shed 4 bases, J shed 15 bases, and the junction held 14 bases outside the gene matches. DNA of the CDR3: TGTGCCAGCAGTTCGCCCGGGACTAGCGGACCCCAGGGGTTCTTC. This translates into CASSSPGTSGPQGFF.